This paragraph reports one TCR beta chain. Its antigen is undetermined. This sample was included in a study of radiotherapy plus CTLA-4 blockade in lung cancer. Study in general: Disease control reached 30% to 35%, with objective responses in over 15%. General observations from the study: In blood, tumor-derived TCR clones expanded after radiotherapy plus ipilimumab. Early clone dynamics of blood T cells, plus interferon-beta, reportedly predicted response best.

The study treated chemo-refractory metastatic non-small-cell lung cancer patients with focal radiation plus ipilimumab CTLA-4 blockade. Some clones are missing from TCRdb's copy, which holds only in-frame ones; the method was immunoSEQ multiplex PCR. In the table there are 25,000 to 35,000 clones, around four fifths of which are singletons. Germline CDR1 reads SEHNR; CDR2 reads FQNEAQ (reference sequence). The CDR3 extends over 17 amino acids. V was clipped by 5 bases and J by 2 bases; unmatched bases: 14. This material consisted of peripheral blood, taken from a patient treated with radiotherapy plus ipilimumab. V is TRBV7-9 and J is TRBJ2-7; 8 bases are shared with TRBD1. This clonotype was sampled from a human donor with non-small cell lung cancer that progressed on radiotherapy plus ipilimumab. For the CDR3, the DNA is TGTGCCAGCAGCCCAAAAGGCCCCGGGACAGGAACCTACGAGCAGTACTTC. This sequence encodes CASSPKGPGTGTYEQYF.